The rows below give T cell receptor beta chains drawn from one sample of a study of response to subunit inactivated influenza vaccine. Using its own MiXCR run on the RT-PCR reads, TCRdb lists one record per CDR3 protein. The sample holds under 850,000 distinct CDR3 sequences; about 18% are singletons and the top ten take approximately 11%. Material: PBMCs from blood, obtained 4 to 6 days after vaccination. These receptors were obtained from a man aged 50 or older who received an inactivated influenza vaccine. Both conserved end residues are part of each CDR3. A D gene is named only where the DNA matches it firmly. Clone size is not always given. Where it is, it says once, few, many or a class for expanded clones.

TRBV6-2/TRBV6-3,NA,NA,TRBJ2-5,CASSRLGRVEETQYF,TGTGCCAGCAGTCGCCTGGGCAGGGTGGAAGAGACCCAGTACTTC
TRBV20-1,TRBD2,NA,TRBJ2-5,CSARDWGGIKETQYF,TGCAGTGCTAGAGATTGGGGGGGTATTAAAGAGACCCAGTACTTC
TRBV7-2,NA,few,TRBJ2-7,CASSWAGQLYEQYF,TGTGCCAGCAGCTGGGCGGGACAGCTCTACGAGCAGTACTTC
TRBV7-2,NA,few,TRBJ1-1,CASSPGGLEAFF,TGTGCCAGCAGCCCCGGCGGCCTTGAAGCTTTCTTT
TRBV28,NA,NA,TRBJ2-3,CASSSIAVGTDTQYF,TGTGCCAGCAGTTCCATAGCGGTGGGGACAGATACGCAGTATTTT
TRBV25-1,TRBD2,NA,TRBJ2-3,CASSELAGADTQYF,TGTGCCAGCAGTGAACTAGCGGGGGCCGATACGCAGTATTTT
TRBV5-1,NA,many,TRBJ1-1,CASSSDTNTEAFF,TGCGCCAGCAGCTCCGACACGAACACTGAAGCTTTCTTT
TRBV25-1,NA,few,TRBJ2-7,CASSAIQSREQYF,TGTGCCAGCAGTGCCATTCAGAGCCGCGAGCAGTACTTC
TRBV6-2/TRBV6-3,TRBD2,NA,TRBJ2-1,CASSYERGTSGRGEQFF,TGTGCCAGCAGTTACGAACGCGGGACTAGCGGGAGGGGTGAGCAGTTCTTC
TRBV5-1,TRBD2,NA,TRBJ2-3,CASSFFRGLTSGQTSTDTQYF,TGCGCCAGCAGCTTTTTTCGTGGTCTAACTAGCGGACAAACTAGCACAGATACGCAGTATTTT